Ten or more counts support the clone carrying this TCR beta chain. Its antigen remains unidentified. The trim removed 4 bases at V and 0 bases at J, leaving 4 bases unmatched. The CDR3 extends over 15 amino acids. Germline CDR1 and CDR2: MGHRA and YSYEKL. Amplified material comprised TCR beta CDR3 regions derived from RNA transcripts. After a first-round RT-PCR with HTBI primers, a second-round multiplex PCR was run. TCRdb called the multiplex PCR reads again in MiXCR, with one record for every CDR3 protein. The sample lists hundreds of thousands of distinct CDR3 sequences, about two fifths occurring once. These data come from a study of Graves' ophthalmopathy and Graves' hyperthyroidism. Study-level findings and limits: Detected in blood as well were most expanded thyroid clonotypes with frequency above 0.001. Predictions made by the model for ophthalmopathy progression reached approximately 70% sensitivity and about 72% specificity. Separation of ophthalmopathy from stable hyperthyroidism was achieved by a 13-signature model, at roughly 88% sensitivity and approximately 84% specificity.

The sample consisted of peripheral blood. The J gene is TRBJ2-7, the V gene TRBV4-1; 9 nucleotides align to TRBD1. The sequence derives from an adult man with Graves' ophthalmopathy. CDR3 protein: CASSLGQGNSYEQYF. In nucleotides, the CDR3 is TGCGCCAGCAGCCTTGGACAGGGGAACTCCTACGAGCAGTACTTC.